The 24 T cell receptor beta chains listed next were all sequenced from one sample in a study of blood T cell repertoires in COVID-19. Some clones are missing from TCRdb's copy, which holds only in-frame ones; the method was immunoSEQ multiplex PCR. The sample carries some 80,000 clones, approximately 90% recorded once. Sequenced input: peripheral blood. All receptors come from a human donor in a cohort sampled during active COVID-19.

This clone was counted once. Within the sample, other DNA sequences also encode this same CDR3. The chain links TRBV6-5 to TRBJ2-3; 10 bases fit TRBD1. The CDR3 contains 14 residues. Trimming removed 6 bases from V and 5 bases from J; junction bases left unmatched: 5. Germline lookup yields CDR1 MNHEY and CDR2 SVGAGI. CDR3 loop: CASSLGQGGDTQYF. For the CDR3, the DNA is TGTGCCAGCAGCCTAGGACAGGGGGGAGATACGCAGTATTTT.

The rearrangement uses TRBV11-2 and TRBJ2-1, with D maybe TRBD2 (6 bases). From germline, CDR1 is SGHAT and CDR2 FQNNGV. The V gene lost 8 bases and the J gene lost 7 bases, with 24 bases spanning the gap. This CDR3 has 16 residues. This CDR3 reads CASGGSASFKINEQFF. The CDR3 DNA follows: TGTGCCAGCGGGGGGAGTGCGTCATTTAAGATTAATGAGCAGTTCTTC.

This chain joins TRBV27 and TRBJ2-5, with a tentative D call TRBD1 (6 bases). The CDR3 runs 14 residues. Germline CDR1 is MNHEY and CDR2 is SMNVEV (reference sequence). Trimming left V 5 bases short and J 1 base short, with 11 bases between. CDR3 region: CASSPNRVQETQYF. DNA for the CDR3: TGTGCCAGCAGTCCAAACAGGGTCCAAGAGACCCAGTACTTC.

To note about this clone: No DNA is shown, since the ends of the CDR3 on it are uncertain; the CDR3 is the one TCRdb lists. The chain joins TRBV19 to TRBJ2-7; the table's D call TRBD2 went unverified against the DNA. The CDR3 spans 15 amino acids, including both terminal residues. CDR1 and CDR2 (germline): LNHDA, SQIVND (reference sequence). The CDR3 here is CASTSGGRAAGEQYF.

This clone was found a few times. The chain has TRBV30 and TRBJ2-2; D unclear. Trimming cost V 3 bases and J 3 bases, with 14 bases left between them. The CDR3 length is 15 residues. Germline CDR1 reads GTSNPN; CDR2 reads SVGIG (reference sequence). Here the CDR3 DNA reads TGTGCCTGGAGGGCCCCAGATGAGGACACCGGGGAGCTGTTTTTT. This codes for CAWRAPDEDTGELFF. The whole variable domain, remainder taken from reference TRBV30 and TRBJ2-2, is SQTIHQWPATLVQPVGSPLSLECTVEGTSNPNLYWYRQAAGRGLQLLFYSVGIGQISSEVPQNLSASRPQDRQFILSSKKLLLSDSGFYLCAWRAPDEDTGELFFGEGSRLTVL.

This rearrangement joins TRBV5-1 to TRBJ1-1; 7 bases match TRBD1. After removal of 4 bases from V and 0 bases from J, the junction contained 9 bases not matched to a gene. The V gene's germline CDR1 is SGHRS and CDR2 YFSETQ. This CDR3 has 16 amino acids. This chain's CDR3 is CASSAGTVPMNTEAFF. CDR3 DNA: TGCGCCAGCAGCGCGGGGACAGTTCCTATGAACACTGAAGCTTTCTTT.

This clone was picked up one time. CDR3 loop: CASTNGLRSTDTQYF. The CDR3 DNA reads as TGTGCCAGCACGAATGGACTACGTAGCACAGATACGCAGTATTTT. The chain has TRBV5-4 and TRBJ2-3, with D perhaps matching TRBD2 (6 bases). Germline V gives CDR1 SGHNT, CDR2 YYREEE (reference sequence). CDR3 length: 15 amino acids. Trimming shortened V by 6 bases and J by 0 bases, and 14 bases separated the two germline ends.

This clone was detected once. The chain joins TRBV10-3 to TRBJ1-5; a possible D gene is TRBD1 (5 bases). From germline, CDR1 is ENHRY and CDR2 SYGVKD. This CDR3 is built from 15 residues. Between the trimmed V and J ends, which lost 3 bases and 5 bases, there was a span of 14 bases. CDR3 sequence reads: CAISDGGGGYQPQHF. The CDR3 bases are TGTGCCATCAGTGACGGGGGAGGAGGTTATCAGCCCCAGCATTTT.

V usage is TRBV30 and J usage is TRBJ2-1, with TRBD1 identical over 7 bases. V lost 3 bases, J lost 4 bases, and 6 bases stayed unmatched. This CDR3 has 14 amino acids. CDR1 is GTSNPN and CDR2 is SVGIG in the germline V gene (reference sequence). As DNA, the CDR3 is TGTGCCTGGAGCAAAGGGACAGCTTACAATGAGCAGTTCTTC. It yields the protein CAWSKGTAYNEQFF.

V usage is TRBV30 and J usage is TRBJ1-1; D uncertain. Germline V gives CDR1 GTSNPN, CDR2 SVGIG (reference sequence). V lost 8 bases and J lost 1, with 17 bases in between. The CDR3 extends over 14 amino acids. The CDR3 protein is CALGVWASNTEAFF. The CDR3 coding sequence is TGTGCCCTGGGAGTTTGGGCGTCGAACACTGAAGCTTTCTTT.

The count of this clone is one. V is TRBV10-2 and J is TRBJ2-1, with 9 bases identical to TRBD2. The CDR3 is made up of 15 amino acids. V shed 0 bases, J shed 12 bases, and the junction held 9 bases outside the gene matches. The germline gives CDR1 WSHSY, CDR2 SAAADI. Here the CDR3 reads CASSESSLAGIGQFF. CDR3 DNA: TGCGCCAGCAGTGAGTCATCCCTAGCGGGGATTGGGCAGTTCTTC.

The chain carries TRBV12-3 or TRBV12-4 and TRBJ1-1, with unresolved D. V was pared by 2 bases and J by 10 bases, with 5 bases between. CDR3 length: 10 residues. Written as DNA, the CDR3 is TGTGCCAGCAGTTTAACCAGAGCTTTCTTT. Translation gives CASSLTRAFF.

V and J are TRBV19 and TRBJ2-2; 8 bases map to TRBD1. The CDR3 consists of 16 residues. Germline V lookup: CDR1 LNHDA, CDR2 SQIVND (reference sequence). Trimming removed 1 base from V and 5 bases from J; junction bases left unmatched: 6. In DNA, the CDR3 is TGTGCCAGTAGTATAGGCATCAGGGGGCGAACCGGGGAGCTGTTTTTT. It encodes CASSIGIRGRTGELFF. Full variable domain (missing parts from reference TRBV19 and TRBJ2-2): DGGITQSPKYLFRKEGQNVTLSCEQNLNHDAMYWYRQDPGQGLRLIYYSQIVNDFQKGDIAEGYSVSREKKESFPLTVTSAQKNPTAFYLCASSIGIRGRTGELFFGEGSRLTVL.

This chain's CDR3 is CASKWGEGRTGELFF. CDR3 DNA: TGTGCCAGCAAATGGGGTGAGGGCCGTACCGGGGAGCTGTTTTTT. The J gene is TRBJ2-2, the V gene TRBV2; TRBD2 is a possible D gene (5 bases). Trimming removed 7 bases from V and 5 bases from J, with 17 bases in between. CDR1 is SNHLY and CDR2 is FYNNEI in the germline V gene. CDR3 length equals 15 residues.

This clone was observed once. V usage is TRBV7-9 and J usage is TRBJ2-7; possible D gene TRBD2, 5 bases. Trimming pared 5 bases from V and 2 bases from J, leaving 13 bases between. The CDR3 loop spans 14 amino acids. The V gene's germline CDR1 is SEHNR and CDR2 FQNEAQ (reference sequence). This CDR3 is CASSPRTYPYEQYF. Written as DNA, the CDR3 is TGTGCCAGCAGCCCCCGGACTTACCCCTACGAGCAGTACTTC.

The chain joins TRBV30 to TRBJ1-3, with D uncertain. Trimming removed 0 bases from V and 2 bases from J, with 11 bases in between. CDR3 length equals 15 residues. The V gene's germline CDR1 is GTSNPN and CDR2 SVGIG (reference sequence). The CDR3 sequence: CAWSVPLSAGNTIYF. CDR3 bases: TGTGCCTGGAGTGTACCCCTTAGCGCTGGAAACACCATATATTTT.

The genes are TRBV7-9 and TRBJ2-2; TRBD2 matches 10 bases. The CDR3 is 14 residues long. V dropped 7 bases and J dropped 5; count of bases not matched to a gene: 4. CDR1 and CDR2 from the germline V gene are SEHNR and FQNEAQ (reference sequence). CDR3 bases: TGTGCCAGCAACCCGGGACTAGCGACCGGGGAGCTGTTTTTT. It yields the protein CASNPGLATGELFF.

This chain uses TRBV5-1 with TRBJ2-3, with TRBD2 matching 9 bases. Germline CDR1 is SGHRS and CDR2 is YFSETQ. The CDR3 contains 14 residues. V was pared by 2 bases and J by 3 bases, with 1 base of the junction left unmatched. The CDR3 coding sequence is TGCGCCAGCAGCTTAAGCGGGGGGACAGATACGCAGTATTTT. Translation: CASSLSGGTDTQYF.

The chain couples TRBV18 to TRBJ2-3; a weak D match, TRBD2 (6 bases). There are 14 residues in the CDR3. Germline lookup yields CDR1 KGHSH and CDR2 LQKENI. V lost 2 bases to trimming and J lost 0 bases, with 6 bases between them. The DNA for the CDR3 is TGTGCCAGCTCACCAGGGACTAGCACAGATACGCAGTATTTT. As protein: CASSPGTSTDTQYF.

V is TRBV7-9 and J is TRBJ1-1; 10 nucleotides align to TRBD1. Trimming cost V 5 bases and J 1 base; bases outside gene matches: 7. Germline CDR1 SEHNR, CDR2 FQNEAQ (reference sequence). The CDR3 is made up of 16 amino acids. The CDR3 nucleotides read TGTGCCAGCAGCCCCCGGGACAGGGGAAGGAACACTGAAGCTTTCTTT. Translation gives CASSPRDRGRNTEAFF.

CDR3 nucleotide sequence: TGTGCCAGCAGCAACGAAGCTCCGGGACTAGTCTCATACGAGCAGTACTTC. It translates to CASSNEAPGLVSYEQYF. The chain links TRBV21-1 to TRBJ2-7; TRBD2 was called by the table and not checked on the DNA. TRBV21-1 is reported as a pseudogene. The CDR3 consists of 17 residues.

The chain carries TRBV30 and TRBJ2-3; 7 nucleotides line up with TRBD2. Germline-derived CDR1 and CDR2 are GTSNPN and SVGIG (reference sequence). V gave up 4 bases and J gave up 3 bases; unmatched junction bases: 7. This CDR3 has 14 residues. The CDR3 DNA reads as TGTGCCTGGAAGACTAGCTGGGGTACAGATACGCAGTATTTT. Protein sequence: CAWKTSWGTDTQYF. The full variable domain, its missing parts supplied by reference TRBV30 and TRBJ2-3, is SQTIHQWPATLVQPVGSPLSLECTVEGTSNPNLYWYRQAAGRGLQLLFYSVGIGQISSEVPQNLSASRPQDRQFILSSKKLLLSDSGFYLCAWKTSWGTDTQYFGPGTRLTVL.

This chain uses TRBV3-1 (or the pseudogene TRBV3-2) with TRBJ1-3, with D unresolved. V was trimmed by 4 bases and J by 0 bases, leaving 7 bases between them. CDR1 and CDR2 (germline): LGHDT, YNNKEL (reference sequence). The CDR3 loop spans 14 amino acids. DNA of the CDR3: TGTGCCAGCAGCCCCGACATCTCTGGAAACACCATATATTTT. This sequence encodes CASSPDISGNTIYF.

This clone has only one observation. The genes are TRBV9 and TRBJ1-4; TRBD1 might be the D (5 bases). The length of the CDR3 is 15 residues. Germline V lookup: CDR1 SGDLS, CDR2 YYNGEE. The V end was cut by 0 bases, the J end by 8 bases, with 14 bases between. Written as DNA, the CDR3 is TGTGCCAGCAGCGTAGAAGGTCAGGGCCACGAAAAACTGTTTTTT. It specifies CASSVEGQGHEKLFF. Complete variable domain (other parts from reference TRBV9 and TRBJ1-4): DSGVTQTPKHLITATGQRVTLRCSPRSGDLSVYWYQQSLDQGLQFLIQYYNGEERAKGNILERFSAQQFPDLHSELNLSSLELGDSALYFCASSVEGQGHEKLFFGSGTQLSVL.